The TCR beta chain under discussion was sequenced for a study of OX40 agonist ivuxolimab in advanced cancers. Study summary: Enrolled patients in dose escalation had cancers that were hepatocellular carcinoma, melanoma, renal cell or head and neck cancer. Study-level results: Averaged across samples, CD8+ T cells carried more expanded clones than CD4+ did.

Comments on this clone: No antigen is known for it.

With autoimmune disease history or systemic immunosuppression, patients were excluded. The CDR3 totals 15 residues. Trimming removed 3 bases from V and 2 bases from J; junction bases left unmatched: 7. Germline V CDR1 and CDR2: MNHEY, SMNVEV (reference sequence). Using immunoSEQ multiplex PCR, the repertoire was profiled, and TCRdb retains in-frame clones only, with some absent. Altogether 35,000 to 50,000 clones are present, roughly 86% being singletons, with the ten largest covering 30% to 45%. Sequenced here: CD4+ or CD8+ T cells sorted from blood, sampled in a trial of the OX40 agonist ivuxolimab. This TCR was recovered from an adult with an advanced solid tumor such as melanoma, head and neck, liver or kidney cancer. V and J are TRBV27 and TRBJ2-7; 7 bases map to TRBD1. CDR3 region: CASSFLRTGTYEQYF. The CDR3 nucleotides read TGTGCCAGCAGTTTTCTGAGGACAGGAACCTACGAGCAGTACTTC.